Following are 27 T cell receptor beta chains from one sample sequenced in a study of blood T cell repertoires in COVID-19. Libraries were prepared by immunoSEQ multiplex PCR; TCRdb keeps only in-frame clonotypes and omits some of them. The data contain about 140,000 clones, 75% to 80% of them singletons. Input material: PBMCs or T cells enriched from blood (not recorded which). Every receptor here comes from a woman aged 45 to 65 who had recovered from COVID-19.

The rearrangement links TRBV21-1 to TRBJ2-7; the table gives TRBD2 as D, unverified against the DNA. TRBV21-1 is given as a pseudogene. This CDR3 contains 12 residues. The DNA for the CDR3 is TGTGCCAGCAGCTCTAGGCCTTACGAGCAGTACTTC. Residues: CASSSRPYEQYF.

V is TRBV30 and J is TRBJ1-5; 7 positions match TRBD1. V gave up 4 bases and J gave up 0 bases; unmatched junction bases: 6. Germline assignment: CDR1 GTSNPN and CDR2 SVGIG (reference sequence). CDR3 size: 15 residues. The CDR3 nucleotides read TGTGCCTGGAAGGGGACAGATTATAGCAATCAGCCCCAGCATTTT. It encodes CAWKGTDYSNQPQHF.

V and J are TRBV7-9 and TRBJ2-1; TRBD2 might be the D (6 bases). The length of the CDR3 is 16 residues. Germline CDR1 reads SEHNR; CDR2 reads FQNEAQ (reference sequence). V lost 6 bases and J lost 0, with 15 bases in between. CDR3 nucleotides: TGTGCCAGCAGAGGGGTAACCGGGAGCTCCTACAATGAGCAGTTCTTC. It translates to CASRGVTGSSYNEQFF.

The V gene is TRBV19, the J gene TRBJ2-3; maybe TRBD1 (5 bases). The germline V gene encodes CDR1 LNHDA and CDR2 SQIVND (reference sequence). V was trimmed by 5 bases and J by 5 bases, leaving 14 bases between them. The CDR3 is 14 residues long. CDR3 DNA: TGTGCCAGTAGTTGGCAGGGTAGGGAAGATACGCAGTATTTT. Protein sequence: CASSWQGREDTQYF. The variable domain in full, completed from reference TRBV19 and TRBJ2-3, reads DGGITQSPKYLFRKEGQNVTLSCEQNLNHDAMYWYRQDPGQGLRLIYYSQIVNDFQKGDIAEGYSVSREKKESFPLTVTSAQKNPTAFYLCASSWQGREDTQYFGPGTRLTVL.

The gene calls are TRBV5-1 and TRBJ2-4; possible D gene TRBD2, 6 bases. The CDR3 is made up of 15 amino acids. Germline CDR1 is SGHRS and CDR2 is YFSETQ. V shed 4 bases and J shed 9 bases, with 20 bases lying between them. The DNA for the CDR3 is TGCGCCAGCAGCCCGGAGGCCCCTAGGGGAGGCATTCAGTACTTC. The encoded protein is CASSPEAPRGGIQYF. The full variable domain, in which reference TRBV5-1 and TRBJ2-4 provide the parts outside the CDR3, is KAGVTQTPRYLIKTRGQQVTLSCSPISGHRSVSWYQQTPGQGLQFLFEYFSETQRNKGNFPGRFSGRQFSNSRSEMNVSTLELGDSALYLCASSPEAPRGGIQYFGAGTRLSVL.

This clone was seen a handful of times. The V gene is TRBV24-1, the J gene TRBJ2-1; D remains unclear. There are 14 residues in the CDR3. The V gene's germline CDR1 is KGHDR and CDR2 SFDVKD. Between the trimmed V and J ends, which lost 0 bases and 4 bases, there was a span of 6 bases. The CDR3 DNA sequence: TGTGCCACCAGTGATTTGTCCGGGTACAATGAGCAGTTCTTC. This gives the protein CATSDLSGYNEQFF.

The rearrangement joins TRBV7-8 to TRBJ1-1; TRBD1 matches at 8 bases. Germline CDR1 and CDR2: SGHVS and FQNEAQ. This CDR3 region has 16 residues. The V segment lost 8 bases and the J segment 1 base; nucleotides outside the gene matches: 12. In DNA form, the CDR3 reads TGTGCCAGCGGTGGGCCAGGGGGCGCAGGGAACACTGAAGCTTTCTTT. Amino acids: CASGGPGGAGNTEAFF.

CDR3 region: CASSRADTQYF. CDR3 coding DNA: TGTGCCAGCAGTAGAGCAGATACGCAGTATTTT. The chain combines TRBV6-5 with TRBJ2-3; D remains unclear. The length of the CDR3 is 11 residues. CDR1 MNHEY and CDR2 SVGAGI come from the germline V gene. The V end lost 5 bases, the J end lost 4 bases, and 4 bases lay between the germline ends.

This clone was counted a single time. The chain has TRBV5-1 and TRBJ2-3; 7 bases match TRBD1. The CDR3 loop spans 16 amino acids. Germline values: CDR1 SGHRS, CDR2 YFSETQ. V shed 0 bases, J shed 2 bases, and the junction held 6 bases outside the gene matches. CDR3 nucleotides: TGCGCCAGCAGCTTGGAGACAGGGCTAAACACAGATACGCAGTATTTT. Its translation is CASSLETGLNTDTQYF.

The chain uses TRBV12-3 or TRBV12-4 and TRBJ1-5; the D gene is possibly TRBD1 (5 bases). This CDR3 region has 13 residues. V lost 1 base and J lost 4, with 5 bases in between. CDR3 in DNA: TGTGCCAGCAGTTTAGACAGGAATCAGCCCCAGCATTTT. Protein product: CASSLDRNQPQHF.

The chain employs TRBV27 and TRBJ1-6; D may be TRBD1 (5 bases). V was pared by 1 base and J by 0 bases, with 28 bases between. CDR1 is MNHEY, CDR2 SMNVEV, per germline (reference sequence). CDR3 length equals 23 residues. The CDR3 sequence is CASSLLVIGRGGPLNSYNSPLHF. The CDR3 nucleotides read TGTGCCAGCAGTTTATTAGTCATCGGGAGGGGAGGGCCTTTAAACTCCTATAATTCACCCCTCCACTTT.

V is TRBV7-3 and J is TRBJ2-5, with 10 bases identical to TRBD2. From germline, CDR1 is SGHTA and CDR2 FQGTGA. This CDR3 comprises 15 residues. J lost 1 base, V lost 3 bases, and 2 bases had no gene match. Written as DNA, the CDR3 is TGTGCCAGCAGCTTCCAGCGGGGGGGCCAAGAGACCCAGTACTTC. Amino acid sequence: CASSFQRGGQETQYF.

The rearrangement joins TRBV7-6 to TRBJ1-5, with 11 bases aligning to TRBD1. The CDR3 has 15 amino acids. With 5 bases clipped from V and 3 bases from J, the junction kept 3 bases outside the gene matches. CDR1 is SGHVS and CDR2 is FNYEAQ in the germline V gene. Here the CDR3 reads CASSPGQGVNQPQHF. As DNA, the CDR3 is TGTGCCAGCAGCCCGGGACAGGGGGTCAATCAGCCCCAGCATTTT.

J is TRBJ2-7 and V is TRBV5-1, with 8 bases that match TRBD2. The CDR3 is 14 residues long. V lost 4 bases, J lost 6 bases, and 9 bases stayed unmatched. Per the germline V gene, CDR1 is SGHRS and CDR2 is YFSETQ. CDR3 protein: CASSRYGGGPEQYF. The CDR3 nucleotides read TGCGCCAGCAGCCGATACGGGGGGGGACCCGAGCAGTACTTC.

The chain is built from TRBV4-1 and TRBJ1-5, with D uncertain. The CDR3 has 14 amino acids. Germline loops: CDR1 MGHRA, CDR2 YSYEKL. Trimming stripped 6 bases from V and 0 bases from J, with 9 bases between. The DNA of the CDR3 is TGCGCCAGCAGTACGGGGAATAGCAATCAGCCCCAGCATTTT. This gives the protein CASSTGNSNQPQHF.

The chain uses TRBV6-1 and TRBJ2-5; D is perhaps TRBD1 (5 bases). This CDR3 spans 14 amino acids. Looked up from germline, CDR1 is MNHNS and CDR2 is SASEGT. V lost 6 bases, J lost 3 bases, and 14 bases lay in between. The CDR3 spells CASSRFQGEETQYF. CDR3 in DNA: TGTGCCAGCAGCCGTTTCCAAGGGGAAGAGACCCAGTACTTC.

This chain uses TRBV19 with TRBJ2-3; 12 bases align to TRBD2. After removal of 6 bases from V and 4 bases from J, the junction contained 5 bases not matched to a gene. Per the germline V gene, CDR1 is LNHDA and CDR2 is SQIVND (reference sequence). The CDR3 covers 15 residues. CDR3 bases: TGTGCCAGTAGGACTAGCGGGAGCTTGCCAGATACGCAGTATTTT. Translating gives CASRTSGSLPDTQYF.

The chain has TRBV28 and TRBJ1-5; 10 bases map to TRBD1. The junction had 2 bases not matched to a gene; V was cut back by 8 bases and J by 1 base. This CDR3 is built from 14 residues. CDR1 and CDR2 (germline): MDHEN, SYDVKM. The CDR3 region is CASLGQGSNQPQHF. CDR3 nucleotide sequence: TGTGCCAGCTTGGGACAGGGGAGCAATCAGCCCCAGCATTTT. The complete variable domain, with remaining parts taken from reference TRBV28 and TRBJ1-5, reads DVKVTQSSRYLVKRTGEKVFLECVQDMDHENMFWYRQDPGLGLRLIYFSYDVKMKEKGDIPEGYSVSREKKERFSLILESASTNQTSMYLCASLGQGSNQPQHFGDGTRLSIL.

The chain is built from TRBV7-8 and TRBJ1-1; D is ambiguous. V dropped 7 bases and J dropped 0 bases, with 18 bases sitting between them. Germline assignment: CDR1 SGHVS and CDR2 FQNEAQ. The CDR3 has 16 amino acids. In nucleotides, the CDR3 is TGTGCCAGCAAAGAGCGGGTAGCGGGGATGAACACTGAAGCTTTCTTT. Residues: CASKERVAGMNTEAFF.

V gene TRBV4-1 combines with J gene TRBJ1-1; D unclear. Germline lookup yields CDR1 MGHRA and CDR2 YSYEKL. The ends were cut back, 0 bases at V and 6 bases at J, with 17 bases in the middle. The length of the CDR3 is 16 residues. CDR3 DNA: TGCGCCAGCAGCCAAGATGGGGAGGGTGGAAGGGCTGAAGCTTTCTTT. As protein: CASSQDGEGGRAEAFF.

The chain joins TRBV28 to TRBJ1-5; TRBD1 agrees at 7 bases. Germline lookup yields CDR1 MDHEN and CDR2 SYDVKM. V was clipped by 6 bases and J by 1 base; unmatched bases: 6. The CDR3 is 15 amino acids. As DNA, the CDR3 is TGTGCCAGCAGACCGACAGGGTTAAGCAATCAGCCCCAGCATTTT. Translation: CASRPTGLSNQPQHF.

This sequence joins TRBV29-1 and TRBJ2-4, with TRBD1 matching over 9 bases. V gave up 4 bases and J gave up 7 bases; unmatched junction bases: 8. Germline loops: CDR1 SQVTM, CDR2 ANQGSEA. The CDR3 covers 14 residues. The CDR3 nucleotides read TGCAGCGTTGGGACCGGGACAGGGCTGAACATTCAGTACTTC. This encodes CSVGTGTGLNIQYF.

The gene calls are TRBV6-4 and TRBJ1-5; D is unresolved. With 8 bases removed from V and 4 bases from J, the gap between germline ends came to 3 bases. The CDR3 is 10 amino acids. The germline V gene encodes CDR1 MRHNA and CDR2 SNTAGT. This CDR3 is CASPNQPQHF. The CDR3, as DNA: TGTGCCAGCCCAAATCAGCCCCAGCATTTT.

The chain employs TRBV15 and TRBJ1-1, with D tentatively TRBD1 (5 bases). The CDR3 consists of 14 residues. V lost 0 bases to trimming and J lost 5 bases, with 10 bases between them. CDR1 is LNHNV, CDR2 YYDKDF, per germline (reference sequence). CDR3 sequence (DNA): TGTGCCACCAGCAGAGACAGGGTCAAAACTGAAGCTTTCTTT. Amino acids: CATSRDRVKTEAFF.

The chain combines TRBV12-3 or TRBV12-4 with TRBJ1-1; D ambiguous. Trimming took off 5 bases at V and 5 bases at J, with 12 bases between the two ends. The CDR3 has 13 amino acids. CDR3: CASSNARETEAFF. CDR3 nucleotide sequence: TGTGCCAGCAGTAATGCGAGGGAGACTGAAGCTTTCTTT.

This chain uses TRBV10-3 with TRBJ2-7; TRBD2 matches at 14 bases. CDR1 is ENHRY and CDR2 is SYGVKD in the germline V gene. This CDR3 is 16 amino acids long. With V trimmed by 6 bases and J by 7 bases, 11 bases remained unmatched. This CDR3 is CAIRGTSGRGVGEQYF. The CDR3 DNA sequence: TGTGCCATCAGGGGGACTAGCGGGAGAGGAGTGGGTGAGCAGTACTTC.

V usage is TRBV5-1 and J usage is TRBJ2-3; the D gene is possibly TRBD1 (5 bases). This CDR3 contains 14 residues. V lost 0 bases and J 3 bases, leaving 8 bases between the germline ends. The germline V gene has CDR1 SGHRS and CDR2 YFSETQ. The CDR3 spells CASSLGRGTDTQYF. CDR3 DNA sequence: TGCGCCAGCAGCTTGGGAAGGGGTACAGATACGCAGTATTTT.